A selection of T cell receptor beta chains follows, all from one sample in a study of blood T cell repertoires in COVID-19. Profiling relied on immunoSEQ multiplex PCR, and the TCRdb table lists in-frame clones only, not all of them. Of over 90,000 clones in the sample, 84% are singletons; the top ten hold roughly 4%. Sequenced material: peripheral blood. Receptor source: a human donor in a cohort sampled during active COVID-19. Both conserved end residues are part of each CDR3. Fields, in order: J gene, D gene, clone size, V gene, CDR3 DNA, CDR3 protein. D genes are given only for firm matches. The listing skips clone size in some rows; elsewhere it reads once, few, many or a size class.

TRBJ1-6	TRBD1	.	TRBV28	TGTGCCAGCGGCCAATTCCGGGACAGACTTAATTCACCCCTCCACTTT	CASGQFRDRLNSPLHF
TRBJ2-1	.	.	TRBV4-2	TGTGCCAGCAGCCAAGATCCCGGGGGAAGCTCCTACAATGAGCAGTTCTTC	CASSQDPGGSSYNEQFF
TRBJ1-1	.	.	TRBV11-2	TGTGCCAGCAGCCTCAACACTGAAGCTTTCTTT	CASSLNTEAFF
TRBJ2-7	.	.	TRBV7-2	TGTGCCAGCAGCTTACATAGCTTATACGAGCAGTACTTC	CASSLHSLYEQYF
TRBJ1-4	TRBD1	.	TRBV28	TGTGCCAGCAGTTTCTCCGGGACAGGGAACGAAAAACTGTTTTTT	CASSFSGTGNEKLFF
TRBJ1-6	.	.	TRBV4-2	TGTGCCAGCAGCCAAGATAGGGGGATCGGTACACCCCTCCACTTT	CASSQDRGIGTPLHF
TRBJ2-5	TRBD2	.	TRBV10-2	TGCGCCAGCATTGGAACTAGCGGGGGAGGAGAGACCCAGTACTTC	CASIGTSGGGETQYF
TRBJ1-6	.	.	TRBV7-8	TGTGCCAGCAGGTCCAGGGAATCCTATAATTCACCCCTCCACTTT	CASRSRESYNSPLHF
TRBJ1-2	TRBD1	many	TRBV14	TGTGCCAGCAGCCAGTTGACAGGGTGGAACTATGGCTACACCTTC	CASSQLTGWNYGYTF
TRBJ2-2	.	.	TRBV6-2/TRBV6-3	TGTGCCAGCAGTTACCGCTCCTTCCGGGGTCAGCCGAACACCGGGGAGCTGTTTTTT	CASSYRSFRGQPNTGELFF
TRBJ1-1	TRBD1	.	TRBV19	TGTGCCAGTACCTCCAGAGACAGGGGAATTCGGACTGAAGCTTTCTTT	CASTSRDRGIRTEAFF
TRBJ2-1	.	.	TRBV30	TGTGCCTGGAGTGTGGGCAGTGATGAGCAGTTCTTC	CAWSVGSDEQFF
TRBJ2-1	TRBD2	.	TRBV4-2	TGTGCCAGCAGCCACCTTAGCGGGGGGGCAAGCAATGAGCAGTTCTTC	CASSHLSGGASNEQFF
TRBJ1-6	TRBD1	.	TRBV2	TGTGCCAGCAGTGGAGCAGGGGGCTCGAATTCACCCCTCCACTTT	CASSGAGGSNSPLHF
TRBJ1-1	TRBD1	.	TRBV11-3	TGTGCCAGCTGCAAGGGACAGCCCTGGACTGAAGCTTTCTTT	CASCKGQPWTEAFF
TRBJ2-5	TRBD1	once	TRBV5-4	TGTGCCAGCAGCCGATTAGGACAGGGGCGACTCCAAGAGACCCAGTACTTC	CASSRLGQGRLQETQYF
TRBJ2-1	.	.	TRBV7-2	TGTGCCAGCAGCTTAGAGCTACGTGGTGAGCAGTTCTTC	CASSLELRGEQFF
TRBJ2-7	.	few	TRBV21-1	TGTGCCAGCAGCAAAGTAAAGAATAGCTTC	CASSKVKNSF
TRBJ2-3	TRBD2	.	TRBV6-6	TGTGCCAGTCGGCTAGCGGGGGGAGAATACACAGATACGCAGTATTTT	CASRLAGGEYTDTQYF
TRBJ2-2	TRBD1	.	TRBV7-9	TGTGCCAGCAGCAAATCCGCCGGTCGACCGGGACAGGGGCGGGCCGGGGAGCTGTTTTTT	CASSKSAGRPGQGRAGELFF
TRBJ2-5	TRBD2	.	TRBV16	TGTGCCAGCAGCCATTCTGGACTAGCGGACTACCAAGAGACCCAGTACTTC	CASSHSGLADYQETQYF
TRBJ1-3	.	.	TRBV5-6	TGTGCCAGCAGCACCCGCGGACAGTCGAACTCTGGAAACACCATATATTTT	CASSTRGQSNSGNTIYF
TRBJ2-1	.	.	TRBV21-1	TGTGCCAGCAGCCCCGGACAGTATTTGTCCAATGAGCAGTTCTTC	CASSPGQYLSNEQFF
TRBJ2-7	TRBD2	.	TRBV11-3	TGTGCCAGCAGCCCGGGAGGAGGAGTGGACTACGAGCAGTACTTC	CASSPGGGVDYEQYF
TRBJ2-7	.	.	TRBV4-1	TGCGCCAGCAGCCAGATTGGGGGGACCTACGAGCAGTACTTC	CASSQIGGTYEQYF
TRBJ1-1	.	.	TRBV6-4	TGTGCCAGCAGTGAGGCCAGGGGCACTGAAGCTTTCTTT	CASSEARGTEAFF
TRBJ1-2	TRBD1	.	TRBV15	TGTGCCACCAGCAGGGGGTACCGGGACAGGGAGGTAGGCTACACCTTC	CATSRGYRDREVGYTF
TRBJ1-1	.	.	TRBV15	TGTGCCACCAGCACCTCAGGTAACACTGAAGCTTTCTTT	CATSTSGNTEAFF
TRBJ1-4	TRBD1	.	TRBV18	TGTGCCAGCTCACCACCGGGACAGGGGAATGAAAAACTGTTTTTT	CASSPPGQGNEKLFF
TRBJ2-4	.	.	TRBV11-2	TGTGCCAGCAGCCAAATGCGGGGTGCGGACATTCAGTACTTC	CASSQMRGADIQYF
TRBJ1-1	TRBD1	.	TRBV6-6	TGTGCCAGCAGTGCCGGACAGGGGGCAGTGTACACTGAAGCTTTCTTT	CASSAGQGAVYTEAFF
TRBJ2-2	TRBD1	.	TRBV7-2	TGTGCCAGCAGCTTACCCAGGGGGCTGAACGGGGAGCTGTTTTTT	CASSLPRGLNGELFF
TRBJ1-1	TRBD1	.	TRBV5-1	TGCGCCAGCAGCTTGGGGGCAGGGGGGAGCACTGAAGCTTTCTTT	CASSLGAGGSTEAFF
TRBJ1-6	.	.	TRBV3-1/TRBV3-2	TGTGCCAGCAGCCACGGTACCCCGATTTCACCCCTCCACTTT	CASSHGTPISPLHF
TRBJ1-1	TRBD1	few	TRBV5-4	TGTGCCAGCAGCTCCCGGGACAGGATTCCCACTGAAGCTTTCTTT	CASSSRDRIPTEAFF
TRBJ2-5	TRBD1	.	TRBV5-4	TGTGCCAGCAGCCCTAGACAGGGCGGCGAGACCCAGTACTTC	CASSPRQGGETQYF
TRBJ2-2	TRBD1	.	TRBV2	TGTGCCAGCAGTGCCCGACAGGGGAACACCGGGGAGCTGTTTTTT	CASSARQGNTGELFF
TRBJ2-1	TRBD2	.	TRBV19	TGTGCCAGTAGGACTAGCGGGGGGGGTTACAATGAGCAGTTCTTC	CASRTSGGGYNEQFF
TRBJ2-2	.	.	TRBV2	TGTGCCAGCAGTAAAATCCAACAGGGAAGGGTAGGCGGGGAGCTGTTTTTT	CASSKIQQGRVGGELFF
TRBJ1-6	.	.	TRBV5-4	TGTGCCAGCAGCTCCGTACCGGTCTCCAATTCACCCCTCCACTTT	CASSSVPVSNSPLHF
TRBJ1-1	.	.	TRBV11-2	TGTGCCAGCAGCTTAGATCGAAGGCGGACTGAAGCTTTCTTT	CASSLDRRRTEAFF
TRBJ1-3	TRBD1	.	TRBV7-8	TGTGCCAGCAGCTTAGGGGACAGGGCGGACACCATATATTTT	CASSLGDRADTIYF
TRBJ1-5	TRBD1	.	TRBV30	TGTGCCTGGAGTGAGGGGGCGGGAGGTCAGCCCCAGCATTTT	CAWSEGAGGQPQHF
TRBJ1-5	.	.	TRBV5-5	TGTGCCAGCAGCTTGACACATTATAGCAATCAGCCCCAGCATTTT	CASSLTHYSNQPQHF
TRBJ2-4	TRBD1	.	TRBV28	TGTGCCAGCAGTTTAGGAGACAGGGGGTTCATTCAGTACTTC	CASSLGDRGFIQYF
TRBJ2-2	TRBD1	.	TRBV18	TGTGCCAGCTCACTCCGGGACAGGAGGAATACCGGGGAGCTGTTTTTT	CASSLRDRRNTGELFF
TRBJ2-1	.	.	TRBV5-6	TGTGCCAGCAGCTTCGATCGCCTTAGCTCCTACAATGAGCAGTTCTTC	CASSFDRLSSYNEQFF
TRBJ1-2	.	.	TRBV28	TGTGCCAGCAGTTTCTCGAGAGGCTATGGCTACACCTTC	CASSFSRGYGYTF
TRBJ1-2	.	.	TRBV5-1	TGCGCCAGCAGCGAGGGGGGGTACTATGGCTACACCTTC	CASSEGGYYGYTF
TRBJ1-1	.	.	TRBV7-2	TGTGCCAGCTGGAGAACCGGGAACACTGAAGCTTTCTTT	CASWRTGNTEAFF
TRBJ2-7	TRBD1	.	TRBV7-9	TGTGCCAGCCCGATGGGGACAGGGGACCGCCTTTCCTTC	CASPMGTGDRLSF
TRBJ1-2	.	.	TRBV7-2	TGTGCCAGCAGCTTAGAGTTAAGGGAGATATCGGATGGCTACACCTTC	CASSLELREISDGYTF
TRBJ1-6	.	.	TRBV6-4	TGTGCCAGCAGTCCCGGTCCTGCTTCACCCCTCCACTTT	CASSPGPASPLHF